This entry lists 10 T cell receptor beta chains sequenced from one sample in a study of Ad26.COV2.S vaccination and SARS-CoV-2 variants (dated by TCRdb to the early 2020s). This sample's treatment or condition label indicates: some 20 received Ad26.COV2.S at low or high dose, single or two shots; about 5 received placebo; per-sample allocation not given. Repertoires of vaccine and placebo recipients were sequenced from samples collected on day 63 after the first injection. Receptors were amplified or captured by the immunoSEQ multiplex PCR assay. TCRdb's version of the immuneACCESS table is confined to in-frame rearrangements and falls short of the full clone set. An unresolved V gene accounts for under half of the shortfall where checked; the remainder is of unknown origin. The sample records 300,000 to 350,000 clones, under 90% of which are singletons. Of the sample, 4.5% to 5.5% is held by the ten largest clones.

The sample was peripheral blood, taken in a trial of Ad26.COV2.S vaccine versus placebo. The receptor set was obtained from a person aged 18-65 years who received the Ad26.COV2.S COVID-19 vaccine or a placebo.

The chain's CDR3 is CASSLGAGGNYGYTF. The CDR3 bases are TGTGCCAGCAGCTTAGGGGCAGGGGGCAACTATGGCTACACCTTC. The chain couples TRBV7-9 to TRBJ1-2; 8 bases agree with TRBD1. Germline V gives CDR1 SEHNR, CDR2 FQNEAQ (reference sequence). The CDR3 sequence is 15 residues long. V was pared by 1 base and J by 2 bases, with 3 bases of the junction left unmatched.

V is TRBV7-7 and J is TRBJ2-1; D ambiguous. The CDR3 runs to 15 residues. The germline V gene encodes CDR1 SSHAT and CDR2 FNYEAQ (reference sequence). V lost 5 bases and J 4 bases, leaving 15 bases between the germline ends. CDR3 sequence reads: CASSHNAGPYNEQFF. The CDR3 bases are TGTGCCAGCAGCCATAACGCAGGACCGTACAATGAGCAGTTCTTC.

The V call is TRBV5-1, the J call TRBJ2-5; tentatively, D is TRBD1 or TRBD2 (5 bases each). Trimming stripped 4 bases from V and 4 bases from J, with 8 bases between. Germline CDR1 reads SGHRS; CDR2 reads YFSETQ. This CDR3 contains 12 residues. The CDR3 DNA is TGCGCCAGCAGCGAAGGGACAGAGACCCAGTACTTC. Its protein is CASSEGTETQYF.

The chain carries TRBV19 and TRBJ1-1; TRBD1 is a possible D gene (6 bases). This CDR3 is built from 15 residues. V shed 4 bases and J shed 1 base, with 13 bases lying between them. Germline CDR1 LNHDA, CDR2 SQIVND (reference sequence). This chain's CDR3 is CASSTYGTSNTEAFF. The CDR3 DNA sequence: TGTGCCAGTAGTACTTACGGGACATCGAACACTGAAGCTTTCTTT.

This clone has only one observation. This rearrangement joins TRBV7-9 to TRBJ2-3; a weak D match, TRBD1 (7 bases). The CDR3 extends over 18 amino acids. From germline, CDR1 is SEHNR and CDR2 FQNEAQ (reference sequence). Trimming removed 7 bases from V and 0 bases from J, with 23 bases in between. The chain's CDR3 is CASIQSPRGATSTDTQYF. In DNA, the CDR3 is TGTGCCAGCATCCAATCACCCAGGGGGGCAACTAGCACAGATACGCAGTATTTT.

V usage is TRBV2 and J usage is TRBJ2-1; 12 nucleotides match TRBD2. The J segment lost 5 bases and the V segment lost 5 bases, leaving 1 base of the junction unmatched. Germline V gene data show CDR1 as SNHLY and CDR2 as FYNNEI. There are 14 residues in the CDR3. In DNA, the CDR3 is TGTGCCAGCAGTTGGACTAGCGGGGACAATGAGCAGTTCTTC. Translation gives CASSWTSGDNEQFF.

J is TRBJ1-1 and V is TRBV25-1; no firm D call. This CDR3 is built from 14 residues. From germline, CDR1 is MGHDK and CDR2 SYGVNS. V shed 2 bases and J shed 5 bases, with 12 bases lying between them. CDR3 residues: CASSEGHLGTEAFF. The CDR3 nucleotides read TGTGCCAGCAGTGAAGGGCATTTAGGGACTGAAGCTTTCTTT.

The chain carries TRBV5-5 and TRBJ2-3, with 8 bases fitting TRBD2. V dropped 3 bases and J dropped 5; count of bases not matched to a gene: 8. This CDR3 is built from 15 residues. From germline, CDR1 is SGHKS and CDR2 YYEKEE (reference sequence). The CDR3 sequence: CASSWEREWEDTQYF. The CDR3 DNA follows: TGTGCCAGCAGCTGGGAGCGGGAGTGGGAAGATACGCAGTATTTT.

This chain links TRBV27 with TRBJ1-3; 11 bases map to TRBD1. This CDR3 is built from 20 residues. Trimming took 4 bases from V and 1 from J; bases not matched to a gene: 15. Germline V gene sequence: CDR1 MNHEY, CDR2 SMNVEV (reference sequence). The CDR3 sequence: CASSCHPRDRGSPSGNTIYF. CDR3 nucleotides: TGTGCCAGCAGTTGTCACCCCCGGGACAGGGGGTCTCCTTCTGGAAACACCATATATTTT.

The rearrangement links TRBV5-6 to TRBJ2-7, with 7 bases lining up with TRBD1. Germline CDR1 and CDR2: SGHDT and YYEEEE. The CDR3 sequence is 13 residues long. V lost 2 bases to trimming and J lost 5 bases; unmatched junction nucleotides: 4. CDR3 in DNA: TGTGCCAGCAGCTTAAGGGGGCTTGACGAGCAGTACGTC. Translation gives CASSLRGLDEQYV.